This entry concerns a single T cell receptor (beta chain). Antigen specificity is unknown. The data belong to a study of beta chain features in type 1 diabetes. Study-wide findings and caveats: When cDNA is sequenced, cells with high TCR expression could be over-represented. Researchers report that Type 1 diabetes patients had moderately but significantly shorter TCRB CDR3s across all four CD4+ subsets.

This CDR3 contains 15 residues. Germline CDR1 reads MDHEN; CDR2 reads SYDVKM. Between the trimmed V and J ends, which lost 6 bases and 0 bases, there was a span of 13 bases. The study reverse transcribed the entire isolated RNA, so it sequenced expressed TCRB transcripts. Sequenced naive, central memory and regulatory T cell samples produced an average of about 3.6 million reads. The repertoire was sequenced with immunoSEQ multiplex PCR; TCRdb's copy has only in-frame clones and lacks some. The sample contains 640,000 or so clones, over 12% of which appear only once. Isolation of CD4+ naive, central memory, regulatory and stem cell-like memory cells was achieved by sorting via CD45RO/CCR7/CD25/CD127/CD95/CD27.

The specimen was naive CD4+ T cells from blood. The clonotype comes from a man aged 18 to 30 with type 1 diabetes. The chain uses TRBV28 and TRBJ2-3; D unresolved. The CDR3 DNA is TGTGCCAGCAGCCCTGTAGGGCTAAGCACAGATACGCAGTATTTT. Protein: CASSPVGLSTDTQYF.